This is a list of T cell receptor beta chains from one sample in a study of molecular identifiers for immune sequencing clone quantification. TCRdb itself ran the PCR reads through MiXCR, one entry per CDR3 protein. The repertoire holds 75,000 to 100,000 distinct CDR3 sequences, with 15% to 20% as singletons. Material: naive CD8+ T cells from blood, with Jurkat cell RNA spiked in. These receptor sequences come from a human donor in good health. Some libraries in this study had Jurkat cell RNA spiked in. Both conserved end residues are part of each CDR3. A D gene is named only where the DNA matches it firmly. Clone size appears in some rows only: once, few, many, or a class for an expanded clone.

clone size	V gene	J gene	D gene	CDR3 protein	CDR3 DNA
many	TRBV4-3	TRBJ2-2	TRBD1	CASSQLTGGNTGELFF	TGCGCCAGCAGCCAACTGACAGGGGGGAACACCGGGGAGCTGTTTTTT
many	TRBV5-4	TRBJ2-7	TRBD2	CASSSASGYEQYF	TGTGCCAGCAGCTCGGCTAGCGGCTACGAGCAGTACTTC
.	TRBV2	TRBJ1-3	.	CASSLGPGEGDTIYF	TGTGCCAGCAGTCTCGGACCAGGGGAGGGGGACACCATATATTTT
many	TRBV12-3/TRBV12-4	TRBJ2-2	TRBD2	CASSQGLAGGNTGELFF	TGTGCCAGCAGTCAAGGACTAGCGGGAGGGAACACCGGGGAGCTGTTTTTT
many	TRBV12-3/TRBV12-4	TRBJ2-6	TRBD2	CASSPGLAGIAGANVLTF	TGTGCCAGCAGCCCGGGACTAGCGGGAATTGCTGGGGCCAACGTCCTGACTTTC
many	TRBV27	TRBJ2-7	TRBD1	CASSLGGTGYEQYF	TGTGCCAGCAGTTTGGGCGGGACAGGATACGAGCAGTACTTC
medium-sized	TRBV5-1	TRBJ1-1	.	CASSLGGEAFF	TGCGCCAGCAGCTTGGGGGGCGAAGCTTTCTTT
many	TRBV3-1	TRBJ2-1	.	CASSQDEYNEQFF	TGTGCCAGCAGCCAAGATGAATACAATGAGCAGTTCTTC
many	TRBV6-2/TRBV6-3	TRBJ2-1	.	CASSYWQGGSYNEQFF	TGTGCCAGCAGTTACTGGCAGGGAGGCTCCTACAATGAGCAGTTCTTC
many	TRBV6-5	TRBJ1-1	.	CASRKGIVTEAFF	TGTGCCAGCCGAAAAGGGATCGTCACTGAAGCTTTCTTT
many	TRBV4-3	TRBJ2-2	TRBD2	CASSFGLENTGELFF	TGCGCCAGCAGCTTTGGACTAGAGAACACCGGGGAGCTGTTTTTT
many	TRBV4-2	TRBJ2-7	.	CASSQDPGSYEQYF	TGTGCCAGCAGCCAAGACCCGGGGTCCTACGAGCAGTACTTC
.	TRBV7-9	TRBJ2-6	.	CASNSSGQEGANVLTF	TGTGCCAGCAACTCATCCGGGCAGGAAGGGGCCAACGTCCTGACTTTC
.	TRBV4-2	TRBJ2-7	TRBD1	CASSPRDSSYERYF	TGTGCCAGCAGTCCTCGGGACAGCTCCTACGAGCGGTACTTC
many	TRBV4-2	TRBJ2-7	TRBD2	CASSQDSAGRGYEQYF	TGTGCCAGCAGCCAAGATTCGGCCGGGAGGGGCTACGAGCAGTACTTC
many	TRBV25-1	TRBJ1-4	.	CASSEYSSNEKLFF	TGTGCCAGCAGTGAATATTCCAGTAATGAAAAACTGTTTTTT
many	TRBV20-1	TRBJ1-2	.	CSARAGVNGYGYTF	TGCAGTGCTAGAGCAGGGGTTAATGGCTATGGCTACACCTTC
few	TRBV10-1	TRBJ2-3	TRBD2	CASSYSLAGGADTQYF	TGCGCCAGCAGTTACTCCCTAGCGGGGGGTGCGGATACGCAGTATTTT
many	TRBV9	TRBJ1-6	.	CASSVAGRKDSPLHF	TGTGCCAGCAGCGTAGCGGGACGGAAGGATTCACCCCTCCACTTT
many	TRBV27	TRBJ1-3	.	CASSFGNTIYF	TGTGCCAGCAGTTTTGGAAACACCATATATTTT
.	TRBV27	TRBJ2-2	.	CASSLAGDFAGELFF	TGTGCCAGCAGTTTGGCAGGGGATTTTGCCGGGGAGCTGTTTTTT
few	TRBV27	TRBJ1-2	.	CASSPQQGVYGYTF	TGTGCCAGCAGTCCCCAACAGGGTGTCTATGGCTACACCTTC
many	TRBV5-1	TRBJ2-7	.	CASSFSTPDEQYF	TGCGCCAGCAGCTTTTCGACCCCCGACGAGCAGTACTTC
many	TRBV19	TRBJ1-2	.	CASSNGWDGGYTF	TGTGCCAGTAGTAATGGATGGGACGGAGGCTACACCTTC
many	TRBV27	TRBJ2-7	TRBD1	CASSLDRDYEQYF	TGTGCCAGCAGTTTGGACAGGGACTACGAGCAGTACTTC
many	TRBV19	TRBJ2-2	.	CASSMDLGTGELFF	TGTGCCAGTAGTATGGACCTCGGCACCGGGGAGCTGTTTTTT
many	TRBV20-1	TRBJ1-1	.	CSATPTSRAEAFF	TGCAGTGCCACGCCGACCTCAAGGGCTGAAGCTTTCTTT
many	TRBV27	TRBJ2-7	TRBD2	CASSLIAGGLSYEQYF	TGTGCCAGCAGTTTAATCGCGGGAGGGCTTTCCTACGAGCAGTACTTC
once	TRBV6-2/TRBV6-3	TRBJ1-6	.	CASSYPELDSPLHF	TGTGCCAGCAGTTACCCAGAATTGGATTCACCCCTCCACTTT
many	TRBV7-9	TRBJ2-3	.	CASREGVDTQYF	TGTGCCAGCAGGGAAGGGGTAGATACGCAGTATTTT
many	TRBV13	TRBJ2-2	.	CASSSGLTGELFF	TGTGCCAGCAGCTCTGGGTTGACCGGGGAGCTGTTTTTT
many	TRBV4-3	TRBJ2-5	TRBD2	CASSQDPSGGETQYF	TGCGCCAGCAGCCAAGATCCCAGCGGGGGAGAGACCCAGTACTTC
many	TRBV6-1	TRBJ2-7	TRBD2	CASSQGTRSYEQYF	TGTGCCAGCAGTCAAGGGACTAGATCCTACGAGCAGTACTTC
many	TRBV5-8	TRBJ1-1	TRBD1	CASSLRQGLVTEAFF	TGTGCCAGCAGCCTACGACAGGGGTTGGTCACTGAAGCTTTCTTT
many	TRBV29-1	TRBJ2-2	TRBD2	CSVVLSGRAVSGELFF	TGCAGCGTTGTATTAAGCGGGAGGGCCGTCTCCGGGGAGCTGTTTTTT
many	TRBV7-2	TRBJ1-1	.	CASSLVFRGSEAFF	TGTGCCAGCAGCTTAGTTTTCCGGGGGTCTGAAGCTTTCTTT
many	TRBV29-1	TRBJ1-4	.	CSAFTGRNEKLFF	TGCAGCGCGTTTACAGGGCGGAATGAAAAACTGTTTTTT
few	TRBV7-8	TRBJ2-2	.	CVSSPGVGLYTGELFF	TGTGTCAGCAGCCCGGGAGTTGGTCTGTACACCGGGGAGCTGTTTTTT
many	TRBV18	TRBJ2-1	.	CASSPIELAGYNEQFF	TGTGCCAGCTCACCAATAGAACTAGCAGGTTACAATGAGCAGTTCTTC
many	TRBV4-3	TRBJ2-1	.	CASSQDNAVNEQFF	TGCGCCAGCAGCCAAGATAACGCTGTCAATGAGCAGTTCTTC
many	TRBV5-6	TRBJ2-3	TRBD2	CASRYWAAGPDTQYF	TGTGCCAGCAGGTATTGGGCAGCGGGGCCAGATACGCAGTATTTT
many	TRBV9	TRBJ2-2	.	CASSVERGVGGELFF	TGTGCCAGCAGCGTAGAAAGGGGCGTAGGAGGGGAGCTGTTTTTT
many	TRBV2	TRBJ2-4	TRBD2	CASSEGLAGNIQYF	TGTGCCAGCAGTGAAGGGCTAGCGGGAAACATTCAGTACTTC
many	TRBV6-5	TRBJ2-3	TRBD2	CASRTLAGESTDTQYF	TGTGCCAGCAGAACGCTAGCGGGAGAGAGCACAGATACGCAGTATTTT
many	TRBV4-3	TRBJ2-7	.	CASSQGLSYEQYF	TGCGCCAGCAGCCAAGGGTTGAGTTACGAGCAGTACTTC
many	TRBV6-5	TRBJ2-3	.	CASSYFGIMTDTQYF	TGTGCCAGCAGTTACTTTGGGATTATGACAGATACGCAGTATTTT